A selection of T cell receptor beta chains follows, all from one sample in a study of T cells in Graves' hyperthyroidism and ophthalmopathy. In TCRdb, the multiplex PCR reads were re-called with MiXCR into one record per CDR3 protein. This table holds 300,000 to 500,000 distinct CDR3 sequences, over 12% found once. The source material was blood. The receptors shown here come from a man aged 50 to 59 with Graves' ophthalmopathy. CDR3s include the opening cysteine and the closing phenylalanine or tryptophan. D genes are given only for firm matches. Rows may omit the clone size; those that give it use once, few, many or a size class.

size: NA; V: TRBV27; J: TRBJ2-7; D: NA; DNA: TGTGCCAGCAGTTTGTCGTGGACTGACTACGAGCAGTACTTC; CDR3: CASSLSWTDYEQYF
size: many; V: TRBV11-2; J: TRBJ2-7; D: TRBD2; DNA: TGTGCCAGCACTACGGGGGGGACTAGCGGGAGGTATGGCTACGAGCAGTACTTC; CDR3: CASTTGGTSGRYGYEQYF
size: many; V: TRBV11-3; J: TRBJ1-5; D: TRBD1; DNA: TGTGCCAGCAGCCCAGGAACGACTAGGGGACAGGGGGCCGGGCAGCCCCAGCATTTT; CDR3: CASSPGTTRGQGAGQPQHF
size: many; V: TRBV27; J: TRBJ2-3; D: NA; DNA: TGTGCCAGCCACGGGGGCAGCACAGATACGCAGTATTTT; CDR3: CASHGGSTDTQYF
size: many; V: TRBV27; J: TRBJ1-2; D: NA; DNA: TGTGCCAGCAGTTTGCAGGGATGGGATGGCTACACCTTC; CDR3: CASSLQGWDGYTF
size: NA; V: TRBV20-1; J: TRBJ2-2; D: TRBD2; DNA: TGCAGTGCTAGAGCTAGCGGGGTGAACACCAGGGAGCTGTTTTTT; CDR3: CSARASGVNTRELFF
size: NA; V: TRBV29-1; J: TRBJ1-5; D: NA; DNA: TGCAGCGTAGAAGACGGTATCGATAGCAATCAGCCCCAGCATTTT; CDR3: CSVEDGIDSNQPQHF
size: NA; V: TRBV28; J: TRBJ2-7; D: TRBD1; DNA: TGTGCCAGCAGTACCACCGGGACAGGGGCACGCGAGCAGTACTTC; CDR3: CASSTTGTGAREQYF
size: NA; V: TRBV6-2/TRBV6-3; J: TRBJ2-7; D: NA; DNA: TGTGCCAGCAGATACCGGGACACATCCTACGAGCAGTACTTC; CDR3: CASRYRDTSYEQYF
size: few; V: TRBV7-9; J: TRBJ2-6; D: NA; DNA: TGTGCCAGCAGTATTAGAACCGGGGACGCAGGTGGGGCCAACGTCCTGACTTTC; CDR3: CASSIRTGDAGGANVLTF
size: NA; V: TRBV12-3/TRBV12-4; J: TRBJ1-3; D: TRBD1; DNA: TGTGCCAGCAGTGAGACAGGGGGCGGAAACACCATATATTTT; CDR3: CASSETGGGNTIYF
size: many; V: TRBV5-1; J: TRBJ2-7; D: NA; DNA: TGCGCCAGCAGCTTGGCCGAGAACAGGCGCTACGAGCAGTACTTC; CDR3: CASSLAENRRYEQYF
size: few; V: TRBV5-1; J: TRBJ2-7; D: TRBD1; DNA: TGCGCCAGCAGCTTGACAGGGGGCAGAGAGCAGTACTTC; CDR3: CASSLTGGREQYF
size: many; V: TRBV28; J: TRBJ2-5; D: NA; DNA: TGTGCCAGCACATGGGGTACGGCAGCCCAAGAGACCCAGTACTTC; CDR3: CASTWGTAAQETQYF
size: NA; V: TRBV10-3; J: TRBJ2-5; D: NA; DNA: TGTGCCACCGGGTGGACGGATTTGGAGACCCAGTACTTC; CDR3: CATGWTDLETQYF
size: NA; V: TRBV7-3; J: TRBJ2-5; D: NA; DNA: TGTGCCAGCAGCTTACGGTCGGGACAAGAGACCCAGTACTTC; CDR3: CASSLRSGQETQYF
size: NA; V: TRBV19; J: TRBJ1-2; D: NA; DNA: TGTGCCAGTAGTATAAAGACAGACTATGGCTACACCTTC; CDR3: CASSIKTDYGYTF
size: NA; V: TRBV27; J: TRBJ2-2; D: TRBD2; DNA: TGTGCCAGCAGTTTGCGGGTTTTTCCAGGACTAGCGGTAGCCGGGGAGCTGTTTTTT; CDR3: CASSLRVFPGLAVAGELFF
size: few; V: TRBV7-3; J: TRBJ2-6; D: NA; DNA: TGTGCCAGCAGCTCTGGGGAAGGCGTCCTGACTTTC; CDR3: CASSSGEGVLTF
size: NA; V: TRBV2; J: TRBJ2-1; D: TRBD2; DNA: TGTGCCAGCAGGGCCCTAGCGGGAGTGGGCAATGAGCAGTTCTTC; CDR3: CASRALAGVGNEQFF
size: many; V: TRBV11-1; J: TRBJ2-1; D: TRBD1; DNA: TGTGCCAGCAGCTGGGGACAGGGCTCCTACAATGAGCAGTTCTTC; CDR3: CASSWGQGSYNEQFF
size: once; V: TRBV11-1; J: TRBJ2-3; D: NA; DNA: TGTGCCAGCAGCCCAGGGACGGATAATACGCAGTATTTT; CDR3: CASSPGTDNTQYF
size: NA; V: TRBV7-3; J: TRBJ2-1; D: TRBD2; DNA: TGTGCCAGCAGCTTAAGGGCTAGCGGAAATGAGCAGTTCTTC; CDR3: CASSLRASGNEQFF
size: many; V: TRBV7-2; J: TRBJ2-3; D: NA; DNA: TGTGCCAGCAGCTTTAATCCCATAGCGGTCATGAGCACAGATACGCAGTATTTT; CDR3: CASSFNPIAVMSTDTQYF
size: NA; V: TRBV18; J: TRBJ1-2; D: NA; DNA: TGTGCCAGCGCACGGGGGCAGGGGAGTAGCTATGGCTACACCTTC; CDR3: CASARGQGSSYGYTF
size: NA; V: TRBV29-1; J: TRBJ1-5; D: TRBD1; DNA: TGCAGCGTTGCGTTCCGGACAGGGGGCAATCAGCCCCAGCATTTT; CDR3: CSVAFRTGGNQPQHF
size: many; V: TRBV12-3/TRBV12-4; J: TRBJ2-3; D: NA; DNA: TGTGCCAGCAGTTTAAGCGGTGATACGCAGTATTTT; CDR3: CASSLSGDTQYF
size: NA; V: TRBV2; J: TRBJ2-3; D: NA; DNA: TGTGCCAGCTGGAACGGGGCAACAGATGCGCAGTATTTT; CDR3: CASWNGATDAQYF
size: few; V: TRBV29-1; J: TRBJ2-3; D: TRBD2; DNA: TGCAGCGCGGGGACTAGCGGGACCTACTGGGATACGCAGTATTTT; CDR3: CSAGTSGTYWDTQYF
size: NA; V: TRBV5-5; J: TRBJ1-4; D: NA; DNA: TGTGCCAGCAGCTTTGGGGTTTCTCGGCCGAATGAAAAACTGTTTTTT; CDR3: CASSFGVSRPNEKLFF
size: many; V: TRBV28; J: TRBJ2-2; D: NA; DNA: TGTGCCAGCAGTTTATTCTTACGGGTACCGGGAGGGGAGCTGTTTTTT; CDR3: CASSLFLRVPGGELFF
size: NA; V: TRBV7-9; J: TRBJ2-7; D: NA; DNA: TGTGCCACAGAGACGGATAACACCTACGAGCAGTACTTC; CDR3: CATETDNTYEQYF
size: few; V: TRBV7-9; J: TRBJ1-1; D: NA; DNA: TGTGCCAGCAGCCCCCAGGTCAGTGGTGAAGCTTTCTTT; CDR3: CASSPQVSGEAFF
size: NA; V: TRBV4-2; J: TRBJ2-5; D: NA; DNA: TGTGCCAGCGGAGAAGGGTTGAGGGCCGGGACCCAGTACTTC; CDR3: CASGEGLRAGTQYF
size: many; V: TRBV2; J: TRBJ2-2; D: TRBD2; DNA: TGTGCCAGCAGTGTTAACGGGAGGGAGAACACCGGGGAGCTGTTTTTT; CDR3: CASSVNGRENTGELFF
size: many; V: TRBV28; J: TRBJ2-7; D: NA; DNA: TGTGCCAGCAGCCCGCTGCGGGGCGCCGAGCAGTACTTC; CDR3: CASSPLRGAEQYF
size: NA; V: TRBV19; J: TRBJ1-1; D: NA; DNA: TGTGCCAGTAGTATTCGGGGAGACTTAACCCCTGAAGCTTTCTTT; CDR3: CASSIRGDLTPEAFF
size: many; V: TRBV5-1; J: TRBJ1-2; D: NA; DNA: TGCGCCAGCAGCTTGGACGATTATGGCTACACCTTC; CDR3: CASSLDDYGYTF
size: many; V: TRBV6-1; J: TRBJ2-2; D: NA; DNA: TGTGCCAGCAAAACGGGACCGAAGAACACCGGGGAGCTGTTTTTT; CDR3: CASKTGPKNTGELFF
size: many; V: TRBV6-1; J: TRBJ2-2; D: TRBD1; DNA: TGTGCCAGCAGCCGTCTTTCCACAGGGGACACCGGGGAGCTGTTTTTT; CDR3: CASSRLSTGDTGELFF
size: many; V: TRBV11-3; J: TRBJ2-1; D: NA; DNA: TGTGCCAGCAGCTTAGAAGACTACTACAATGAGCAGTTCTTC; CDR3: CASSLEDYYNEQFF
size: many; V: TRBV7-8; J: TRBJ2-7; D: TRBD1; DNA: TGTGCCAGCAGCTACCAGGGGGCTGGCTCCTACGAGCAGTACTTC; CDR3: CASSYQGAGSYEQYF
size: few; V: TRBV19; J: TRBJ2-1; D: NA; DNA: TGTGCCAGTAGCAATAGGGATTACAATGAGCAGTTCTTC; CDR3: CASSNRDYNEQFF
size: many; V: TRBV4-1; J: TRBJ1-3; D: NA; DNA: TGCGCCAGCAGCCAAGGGTCTGCCCAGACTGGAAACACCATATATTTT; CDR3: CASSQGSAQTGNTIYF
size: many; V: TRBV11-3; J: TRBJ2-3; D: TRBD2; DNA: TGTGCCAGCAGCAAGCCTCGACTAGCCCAAGTCACAGATACGCAGTATTTT; CDR3: CASSKPRLAQVTDTQYF
size: NA; V: TRBV4-1; J: TRBJ2-5; D: NA; DNA: TGCGCCAGCAGCCGCAGGTTGGCGGGGAAGTACCAAGAGACCCAGTACTTC; CDR3: CASSRRLAGKYQETQYF
size: few; V: TRBV5-4; J: TRBJ1-6; D: NA; DNA: TGTGCCAGCAGCTCCGGACTGGATAATTCACCCCTCCACTTT; CDR3: CASSSGLDNSPLHF
size: few; V: TRBV10-3; J: TRBJ2-3; D: NA; DNA: TGTGCCATCAGTGAGACCAGGAGCGTCACAGATACGCAGTATTTT; CDR3: CAISETRSVTDTQYF
size: NA; V: TRBV24-1; J: TRBJ1-5; D: TRBD1; DNA: TGTGCCACCAGTGACCCCGACAGGGGCGGACAGCCCCAGCATTTT; CDR3: CATSDPDRGGQPQHF
size: NA; V: TRBV12-3/TRBV12-4; J: TRBJ2-7; D: NA; DNA: TGTGCCAGCAGTTTAGAAGGGACACAGCAGTACTTC; CDR3: CASSLEGTQQYF
size: many; V: TRBV29-1; J: TRBJ2-3; D: TRBD1; DNA: TGCAGCGAAGACCGGACAGGGGACTCAGATACGCAGTATTTT; CDR3: CSEDRTGDSDTQYF
size: many; V: TRBV18; J: TRBJ1-1; D: NA; DNA: TGTGCCAGCTCACCCAGGGATGTTTACACTGAAGCTTTCTTT; CDR3: CASSPRDVYTEAFF
size: few; V: TRBV10-3; J: TRBJ2-3; D: NA; DNA: TGTGCCATCAGTGAGTCGAGAGATACGCAGTATTTT; CDR3: CAISESRDTQYF
size: many; V: TRBV28; J: TRBJ2-3; D: TRBD1; DNA: TGTGCCAGCAGACGGACAGGCGGAAGCACAGATACGCAGTATTTT; CDR3: CASRRTGGSTDTQYF
size: few; V: TRBV6-1; J: TRBJ2-2; D: NA; DNA: TGTGCCAGCCCCGCTCCTAACACCGGGGAGCTGTTTTTT; CDR3: CASPAPNTGELFF